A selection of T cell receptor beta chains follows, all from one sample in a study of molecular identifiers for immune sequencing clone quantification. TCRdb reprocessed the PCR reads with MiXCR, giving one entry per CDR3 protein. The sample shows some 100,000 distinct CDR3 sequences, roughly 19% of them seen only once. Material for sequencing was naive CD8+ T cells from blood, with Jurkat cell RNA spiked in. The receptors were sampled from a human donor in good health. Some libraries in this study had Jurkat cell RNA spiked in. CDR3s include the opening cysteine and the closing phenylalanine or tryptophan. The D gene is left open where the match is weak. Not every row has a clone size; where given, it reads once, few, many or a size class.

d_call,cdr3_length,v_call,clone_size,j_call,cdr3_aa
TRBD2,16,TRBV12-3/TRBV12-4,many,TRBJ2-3,CASSPWPGTRADTQYF
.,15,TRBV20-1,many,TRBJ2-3,CSARDPAALTDTQYF
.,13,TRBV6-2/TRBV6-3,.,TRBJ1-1,CASSYFSGNEAFF
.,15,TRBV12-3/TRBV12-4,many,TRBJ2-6,CASTPDNSGANVLTF
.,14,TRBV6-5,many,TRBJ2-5,CASRRDIGPETQYF
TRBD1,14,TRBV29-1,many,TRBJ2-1,CSVVGQGLYNEQFF
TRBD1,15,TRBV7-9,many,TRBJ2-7,CASSLAGGSSYEQYF
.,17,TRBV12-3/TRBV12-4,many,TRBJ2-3,CASSSPIDGTSTDTQYF
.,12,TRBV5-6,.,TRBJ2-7,CASSLARGERYF
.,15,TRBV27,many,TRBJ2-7,CASSLGGVIGYEQYF
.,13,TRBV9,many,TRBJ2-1,CASSVPTYNEQFF
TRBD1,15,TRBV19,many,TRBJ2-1,CASSLPGTDYNEQFF
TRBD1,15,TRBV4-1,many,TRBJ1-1,CASSQEEGARTEAFF
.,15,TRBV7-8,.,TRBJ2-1,CASSLGRGPYSEQFF
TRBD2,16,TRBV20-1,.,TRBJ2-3,CSATRLALSSTDTQYF
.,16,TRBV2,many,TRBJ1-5,CASSPGTPSPNQPQHF
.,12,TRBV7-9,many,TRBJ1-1,CASSSRGDTAFF
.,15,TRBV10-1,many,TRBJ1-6,CASSEVPGGNSPLHF
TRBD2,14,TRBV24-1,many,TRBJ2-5,CATSSGASQETQYF
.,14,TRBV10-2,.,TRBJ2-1,CASGESMFGNEQFF
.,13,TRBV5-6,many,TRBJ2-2,CASSFFSTGELFF
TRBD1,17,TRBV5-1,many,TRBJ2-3,CASSLPGLQGATDTQYF
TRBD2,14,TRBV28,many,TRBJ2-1,CASSSTSAYNEQFF
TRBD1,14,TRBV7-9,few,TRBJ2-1,CASSAGGTGTEQFF
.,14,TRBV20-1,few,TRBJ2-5,CSARETGPDETQYF
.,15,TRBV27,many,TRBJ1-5,CASSLAGYGNQPQHF
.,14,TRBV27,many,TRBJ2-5,CASSSSWLTETQYF
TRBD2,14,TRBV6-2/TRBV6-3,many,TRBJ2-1,CATETSGNYNEQFF
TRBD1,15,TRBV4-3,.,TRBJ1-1,CASSQADRGYTEAFF
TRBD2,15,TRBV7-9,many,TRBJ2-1,CASSWSGSSYNEQFF
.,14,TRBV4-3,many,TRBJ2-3,CASSQDSGTDTQYF
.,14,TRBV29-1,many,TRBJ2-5,CSVPGQTYQETQYF
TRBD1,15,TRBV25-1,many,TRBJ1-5,CASSEWGQGGQPQHF
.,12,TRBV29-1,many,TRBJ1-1,CSVEGNKAEAFF
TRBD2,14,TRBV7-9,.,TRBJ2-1,CASSFPGREGEQFF